The source of this T cell receptor (beta chain) is a study of T-cell reconstitution after alpha-beta-depleted transplantation in children. Findings and caveats of the study: After transplant, at about two months, alpha-beta T cells were reportedly derived from several hundred expanded graft clones. After transplant, high TCRbeta diversity at day 60 in some patients arose from surviving recipient T cells and thymic progenitors. At one year after transplant, newly produced T cells mostly accounted for T-cell counts and diversity.

This clonotype was seen only a few times. The target antigen is unknown. V was cut by 3 bases and J by 7 bases, with 22 bases left in between. Germline CDR1 and CDR2: MDHEN and SYDVKM. The CDR3 spans 16 residues. A library of TCRbeta sequences, prepared with unique molecular identifiers, was generated. TCRdb itself ran the PCR reads through MiXCR, one entry per CDR3 protein. The table records about 350,000 distinct CDR3 sequences, 15% to 20% of them present only once. The sequenced sample was PBMCs, mostly from graft donor cells, obtained 360 days after TCRalphabeta/CD19-depleted stem cell transplant. The receptor comes from a male patient aged 2 to 9 who had a stem cell transplant for acute lymphoblastic leukemia, so the T cells may come from the graft donor. The gene calls are TRBV28 and TRBJ2-7, with D possibly being TRBD1 or TRBD2 (6 bases each). The chain's CDR3 is CASSFDRRGRSYEQYF. The CDR3 nucleotides are TGTGCCAGCAGTTTCGACCGGAGGGGGAGGTCGTATGAGCAGTACTTC.